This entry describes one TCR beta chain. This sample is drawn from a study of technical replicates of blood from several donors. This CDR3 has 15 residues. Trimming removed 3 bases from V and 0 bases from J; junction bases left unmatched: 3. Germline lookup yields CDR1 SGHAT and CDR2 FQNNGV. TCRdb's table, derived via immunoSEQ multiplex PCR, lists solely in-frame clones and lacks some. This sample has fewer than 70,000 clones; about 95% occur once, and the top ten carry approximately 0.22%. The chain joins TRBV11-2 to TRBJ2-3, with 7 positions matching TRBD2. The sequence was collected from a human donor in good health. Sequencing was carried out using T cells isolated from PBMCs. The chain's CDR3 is CASSFQRGSTDTQYF. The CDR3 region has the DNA TGTGCCAGCAGCTTTCAGCGGGGCAGCACAGATACGCAGTATTTT.